The 28 T cell receptor beta chains below were found in one sample sequenced in a study of graft-versus-host responses after intestinal transplantation. Clones were sequenced by immunoSEQ multiplex PCR, and TCRdb holds only the in-frame ones, with some missing. The sample carries roughly 27,000 clones, 83% recorded once. This specimen was PBMCs, taken 27 to 29 days after intestinal transplant. These receptors came from a human patient who received an intestinal transplant, so some T cells may come from the graft donor.

This chain joins TRBV5-6 and TRBJ2-1, with D perhaps assigned TRBD1 or TRBD2 (5 bases each). The germline gives CDR1 SGHDT, CDR2 YYEEEE. The CDR3 consists of 13 residues. Trimming pared 4 bases from V and 8 bases from J, leaving 13 bases between. The CDR3 DNA sequence: TGTGCCAGCAGCCCAGGGACCTGGTATGAGCAGTTCTTC. It specifies CASSPGTWYEQFF. The variable domain in full, completed from reference TRBV5-6 and TRBJ2-1, reads DAGVTQSPTHLIKTRGQQVTLRCSPKSGHDTVSWYQQALGQGPQFIFQYYEEEERQRGNFPDRFSGHQFPNYSSELNVNALLLGDSALYLCASSPGTWYEQFFGPGTRLTVL.

CDR3 sequence: CASSIGGILNQPQHF. As DNA, the CDR3 is TGTGCCAGTAGTATAGGCGGGATCCTCAATCAGCCCCAGCATTTT. The rearrangement joins TRBV19 to TRBJ1-5, with D uncertain. The CDR3 runs to 15 residues. V was clipped by 1 base and J by 3 bases, with 10 bases between them. CDR1 and CDR2 from the germline V gene are LNHDA and SQIVND (reference sequence).

This chain links TRBV4-1 with TRBJ2-3, with D possibly matching TRBD1 (6 bases). Trimming took off 4 bases at V and 3 bases at J, with 14 bases between the two ends. The CDR3 contains 15 residues. The V gene's germline CDR1 is MGHRA and CDR2 YSYEKL. In DNA form, the CDR3 reads TGCGCCAGCAGCCCGATGGGGGCCGGGACAGATACGCAGTATTTT. This gives the protein CASSPMGAGTDTQYF.

The gene calls are TRBV10-3 and TRBJ2-7; D uncertain. Trimming stripped 3 bases from V and 3 bases from J, with 6 bases between. Germline lookup yields CDR1 ENHRY and CDR2 SYGVKD. The length of the CDR3 is 12 residues. CDR3 loop: CAISESNYEQYF. CDR3 bases: TGTGCCATCAGTGAAAGCAACTACGAGCAGTACTTC.

This chain joins TRBV2 and TRBJ1-5; a weak D match, TRBD1 (6 bases). The CDR3 length is 12 residues. V dropped 7 bases and J dropped 11 bases, with 15 bases sitting between them. Looked up from germline, CDR1 is SNHLY and CDR2 is FYNNEI. CDR3 in DNA: TGTGCCAGCACCCAGGGAGGGGGTACCCAGCATTTT. Residues: CASTQGGGTQHF.

The rearrangement links TRBV7-9 to TRBJ2-2; 9 positions match TRBD2. Germline V lookup: CDR1 SEHNR, CDR2 FQNEAQ (reference sequence). Unmatched junction bases numbered 6, after V lost 5 bases and J lost 5 bases. The CDR3 spans 15 residues. The CDR3 DNA sequence: TGTGCCAGCAGCCGCCCTAGCGGGATTACCGGGGAGCTGTTTTTT. Translating it yields CASSRPSGITGELFF.

The chain's CDR3 is CASSYGTGTDTQYF. As DNA, the CDR3 is TGTGCCAGCAGTTACGGGACAGGCACAGATACGCAGTATTTT. The rearrangement links TRBV6-6 to TRBJ2-3; 7 positions agree with TRBD1. In germline, CDR1 is MNHNY, CDR2 SVGAGI (reference sequence). There are 14 residues in the CDR3. J was trimmed by 1 base and V by 2 bases; bases with no gene match: 0.

The chain has TRBV6-5 and TRBJ2-1; the D gene is possibly TRBD1 (5 bases). CDR1 and CDR2 from the germline V gene are MNHEY and SVGAGI. The CDR3 is 15 residues long. V dropped 2 bases and J dropped 6 bases, with 14 bases sitting between them. The CDR3 coding sequence is TGTGCCAGCAGTTACGGGCAGGGCAGACTCAATGAGCAGTTCTTC. Its protein is CASSYGQGRLNEQFF.

The J gene is TRBJ2-5, the V gene TRBV30; TRBD2 matches 12 bases. Germline trimming cut 0 bases from V and 4 bases from J; bases unmatched to any gene: 0. Germline V gene data show CDR1 as GTSNPN and CDR2 as SVGIG (reference sequence). This CDR3 is built from 14 residues. CDR3 nucleotide sequence: TGTGCCTGGAGTGTGGGACTAGCGGGAGAGACCCAGTACTTC. This sequence encodes CAWSVGLAGETQYF.

This chain uses TRBV28 with TRBJ2-4, with no clear D. CDR3 length: 16 residues. Trimming took off 4 bases at V and 1 base at J, with 14 bases between the two ends. The germline gives CDR1 MDHEN, CDR2 SYDVKM. The CDR3 loop reads CASSSGVMGAKNIQYF. CDR3 nucleotide sequence: TGTGCCAGCAGTTCGGGTGTTATGGGGGCCAAAAACATTCAGTACTTC. The full variable domain, with the rest looked up from reference TRBV28 and TRBJ2-4, is DVKVTQSSRYLVKRTGEKVFLECVQDMDHENMFWYRQDPGLGLRLIYFSYDVKMKEKGDIPEGYSVSREKKERFSLILESASTNQTSMYLCASSSGVMGAKNIQYFGAGTRLSVL.

The chain is built from TRBV7-9 and TRBJ2-4; D unresolved. The germline V gene has CDR1 SEHNR and CDR2 FQNEAQ (reference sequence). Between the trimmed V and J ends, which lost 1 base and 2 bases, there was a span of 12 bases. CDR3 length equals 16 residues. The CDR3: CASSLGRVGPKNIQYF. The CDR3 DNA follows: TGTGCCAGCAGCTTAGGAAGGGTAGGACCCAAAAACATTCAGTACTTC.

The genes are TRBV19 and TRBJ1-5, with D maybe TRBD1 (6 bases). Trimming left V 6 bases short and J 2 bases short, with 14 bases between. CDR3 length: 15 amino acids. In germline, CDR1 is LNHDA, CDR2 SQIVND (reference sequence). The CDR3 here is CASSRTVSRNQPQHF. For the CDR3, the DNA is TGTGCCAGTAGCAGGACAGTTTCTCGCAATCAGCCCCAGCATTTT.

This chain uses TRBV6-5 with TRBJ1-2; 7 bases are a match to TRBD1. The V and J ends lost 5 bases and 2 bases, in that order; junction bases with no gene match: 5. The CDR3 length is 14 residues. Germline values: CDR1 MNHEY, CDR2 SVGAGI. The CDR3 DNA is TGTGCCAGCAGTCTACAGGGGACAAACTATGGCTACACCTTC. It encodes CASSLQGTNYGYTF.

The chain recombines TRBV4-1 with TRBJ2-7; D perhaps matches TRBD2 (6 bases). The germline V and J ends were trimmed by 4 bases and 0 bases, with 16 bases remaining between them. CDR1 MGHRA and CDR2 YSYEKL come from the germline V gene. The CDR3 totals 16 residues. The CDR3 region is CASSPHRAGSSYEQYF. The CDR3 bases are TGCGCCAGCAGCCCCCATCGAGCCGGGAGCTCCTACGAGCAGTACTTC.

The chain couples TRBV19 to TRBJ1-6, with a weak D call TRBD1 (5 bases). V was cut by 3 bases and J by 9 bases, with 12 bases left in between. The CDR3 is 14 residues long. From germline, CDR1 is LNHDA and CDR2 SQIVND (reference sequence). Here the CDR3 DNA reads TGTGCCAGTAGTATGGGGGGGGGAGGTTCACCCCTCCACTTT. As protein: CASSMGGGGSPLHF. Full variable domain (rest looked up from reference TRBV19 and TRBJ1-6): DGGITQSPKYLFRKEGQNVTLSCEQNLNHDAMYWYRQDPGQGLRLIYYSQIVNDFQKGDIAEGYSVSREKKESFPLTVTSAQKNPTAFYLCASSMGGGGSPLHFGNGTRLTVT.

V is TRBV7-3 and J is TRBJ2-2; 11 bases are shared with TRBD2. V shed 4 bases, J shed 7 bases, and the junction held 8 bases outside the gene matches. The CDR3 has 16 amino acids. Per germline, CDR1 SGHTA and CDR2 FQGTGA. The CDR3, as DNA: TGTGCCAGCAGCTCCATAGCGGGAGGGCCTAACGGGGAGCTGTTTTTT. It is translated as CASSSIAGGPNGELFF.

The chain recombines TRBV28 with TRBJ2-3, with 10 bases lining up with TRBD1. The CDR3 length is 15 residues. The J segment lost 1 base and the V segment lost 4 bases, leaving 2 bases of the junction unmatched. In germline, CDR1 is MDHEN, CDR2 SYDVKM. The CDR3 DNA reads TGTGCCAGCAGTTCAGGGACAGGGGGCACAGATACGCAGTATTTT. Protein: CASSSGTGGTDTQYF.

The chain recombines TRBV29-1 with TRBJ1-2; D not certain. The CDR3 sequence is 14 residues long. Trimming took 3 bases from V and 4 from J, leaving 15 bases between them. Germline assignment: CDR1 SQVTM and CDR2 ANQGSEA. The CDR3 region has the DNA TGCAGCGTTGAGGCAGCTGACGAATTCTATGGCTACACCTTC. It encodes CSVEAADEFYGYTF.

The chain employs TRBV7-4 and TRBJ2-5; the D is unclear. The ends were cut back, 3 bases at V and 3 bases at J, with 20 bases in the middle. CDR3 size: 17 residues. CDR1 and CDR2 (germline): SGHVT, SQSDAQ. CDR3: CASSFQPTIPQKETQYF. CDR3 nucleotides: TGTGCCAGCAGCTTCCAGCCTACCATACCTCAGAAAGAGACCCAGTACTTC.

Note on this clone: This sample includes further DNA sequences coding for the same CDR3. The chain has TRBV6-1 and TRBJ2-2; TRBD2 matches at 13 bases. The CDR3 consists of 17 residues. CDR1 is MNHNS and CDR2 is SASEGT in the germline V gene. Losses at the gene ends were 4 bases for V and 2 bases for J; bases not matched to a gene: 4. The CDR3, as DNA: TGTGCCAGCAGTGGACTAGCGGGGGGTCCAAACACCGGGGAGCTGTTTTTT. The encoded protein is CASSGLAGGPNTGELFF.

This clone was counted a few times. The chain recombines TRBV5-1 with TRBJ2-6; a possible D gene is TRBD1 (6 bases). Trimming shortened V by 0 bases and J by 4 bases, and 11 bases separated the two germline ends. Per the germline V gene, CDR1 is SGHRS and CDR2 is YFSETQ. The CDR3 sequence is 16 residues long. CDR3 sequence reads: CASSLGAGAGANVLTF. CDR3 DNA sequence: TGCGCCAGCAGCTTGGGAGCAGGGGCAGGGGCCAACGTCCTGACTTTC.

In this sample, this clone turned up a few times. The chain recombines TRBV6-5 with TRBJ2-7; no firm D call. Germline V lookup: CDR1 MNHEY, CDR2 SVGAGI. V dropped 8 bases and J dropped 2 bases, with 16 bases sitting between them. The CDR3 spans 14 residues. The CDR3 DNA reads as TGTGCCAGCTCCCTAGTCTGGACCCCCTACGAGCAGTACTTC. This encodes CASSLVWTPYEQYF.

In its sample, this clone was seen a few times. This chain connects TRBV28 to TRBJ1-2, with TRBD1 matching 8 bases. Germline V gene lookup returns CDR1 MDHEN and CDR2 SYDVKM. V dropped 2 bases and J dropped 8; count of bases not matched to a gene: 10. The CDR3 is made up of 15 amino acids. For the CDR3, the DNA is TGTGCCAGCAGTTTAAGCTTGGCAGGGGGCCGGGGCTACACCTTC. This sequence encodes CASSLSLAGGRGYTF.

The CDR3 protein is CASSSTTGGEQYF. CDR3 in DNA: TGTGCCAGCAGTTCCACGACAGGGGGCGAGCAGTACTTC. The chain links TRBV6-5 to TRBJ2-7, with 9 bases matching TRBD1. Germline CDR1 and CDR2: MNHEY and SVGAGI. The CDR3 is made up of 13 amino acids. V dropped 4 bases and J dropped 6; count of bases not matched to a gene: 4.

This clone occurred a few times. This CDR3 is CASSLSSGGREQFF. DNA of the CDR3: TGTGCCAGCAGTTTATCGAGCGGGGGGCGTGAGCAGTTCTTC. J is TRBJ2-1 and V is TRBV27; 9 bases align to TRBD2. V lost 0 bases to trimming and J lost 9 bases; unmatched junction nucleotides: 3. Germline CDR1 MNHEY, CDR2 SMNVEV (reference sequence). The CDR3 extends over 14 amino acids.

The gene calls are TRBV23-1 and TRBJ1-2; D is possibly TRBD1 (5 bases). TRBV23-1 is known as an ORF, though its function is uncertain. This CDR3 comprises 15 residues. V was clipped by 0 bases and J by 5 bases, with 13 bases between them. CDR3 DNA: TGCGCCAGCAGTCAATCAACGACAGAGGAATATGGCTACACCTTC. Its translation is CASSQSTTEEYGYTF.

This chain joins TRBV7-9 and TRBJ2-3; 11 nucleotides agree with TRBD2. Per germline, CDR1 SEHNR and CDR2 FQNEAQ (reference sequence). Unmatched junction bases numbered 4, after V lost 0 bases and J lost 5 bases. CDR3 length: 16 residues. As DNA, the CDR3 is TGTGCCAGCAGCTTAGCGACTAGCGGGGCCATAGATACGCAGTATTTT. Translating it yields CASSLATSGAIDTQYF.

The chain has TRBV5-1 and TRBJ2-1; D is perhaps TRBD1 (5 bases). Per the germline V gene, CDR1 is SGHRS and CDR2 is YFSETQ. The CDR3 loop spans 17 amino acids. Trimming shortened V by 6 bases and J by 9 bases, and 28 bases separated the two germline ends. The CDR3 spells CASTPDPSQSLRGEQFF. CDR3 sequence (DNA): TGCGCCAGCACTCCGGATCCGAGTCAGTCCCTAAGGGGTGAGCAGTTCTTC.